This entry lists 30 T cell receptor beta chains sequenced from one sample in a study of blood T cell repertoires in COVID-19. Profiling relied on immunoSEQ multiplex PCR, and the TCRdb table lists in-frame clones only, not all of them. The sample carries 150,000 to 200,000 clones, just under 90% recorded once. The source material was peripheral blood. These TCRs come from a woman aged 18-35 years who had recovered from COVID-19.

This chain joins TRBV3-1 (or the pseudogene TRBV3-2) and TRBJ2-3, with 11 positions matching TRBD1. The CDR3 runs 15 residues. With 4 bases clipped from V and 6 bases from J, the junction kept 6 bases outside the gene matches. CDR1 is LGHDT and CDR2 is YNNKEL in the germline V gene (reference sequence). The DNA of the CDR3 is TGTGCCAGCAGCCCCGGGACAGGGGGACCGGATACGCAGTATTTT. It yields the protein CASSPGTGGPDTQYF.

This chain connects TRBV9 to TRBJ1-1; 8 positions match TRBD1. From germline, CDR1 is SGDLS and CDR2 YYNGEE. The V gene end was trimmed by 3 bases and the J gene end by 8 bases; junction bases not matched to a gene: 9. CDR3 size: 14 residues. This CDR3 reads CASSAGEDREEAFF. CDR3 DNA sequence: TGTGCCAGCAGCGCCGGAGAGGACAGGGAGGAAGCTTTCTTT.

This clone was seen a handful of times. The chain uses TRBV23-1 and TRBJ1-1; D unresolved. TRBV23-1 is annotated as an ORF whose role is uncertain. The CDR3 length is 13 residues. V lost 0 bases, J lost 4 bases, and 6 bases lay in between. This CDR3 reads CASSQSAGTEAFF. CDR3 in DNA: TGCGCCAGCAGTCAATCCGCGGGCACTGAAGCTTTCTTT.

The gene calls are TRBV7-9 and TRBJ2-3, with D tentatively TRBD2 (7 bases). The CDR3 loop spans 17 amino acids. V lost 0 bases to trimming and J lost 1 base, with 14 bases between them. CDR1 and CDR2 from the germline V gene are SEHNR and FQNEAQ (reference sequence). CDR3 DNA sequence: TGTGCCAGCAGCTTAGCGTACGCGGGGGCCGGCACAGATACGCAGTATTTT. It encodes CASSLAYAGAGTDTQYF.

The chain uses TRBV4-1 and TRBJ1-3, with D possibly TRBD1 on 6 matching bases. The CDR3 is 15 residues long. Germline CDR1 reads MGHRA; CDR2 reads YSYEKL. V was pared by 0 bases and J by 1 base, with 7 bases between. The CDR3: CASSQDTGSGNTIYF. DNA of the CDR3: TGCGCCAGCAGCCAAGACACAGGGTCTGGAAACACCATATATTTT.

CDR3 residues: CASSPVPTSGGANNEQFF. CDR3 coding DNA: TGTGCCAGCAGCCCCGTCCCGACTAGCGGGGGGGCAAACAATGAGCAGTTCTTC. The rearrangement links TRBV7-2 to TRBJ2-1; 14 nucleotides line up with TRBD2. Germline CDR1 is SGHTA and CDR2 is FQGNSA. The CDR3 spans 18 residues. The V segment lost 5 bases and the J segment 5 bases; nucleotides outside the gene matches: 11.

The rearrangement uses TRBV4-3 and TRBJ1-4; D not resolved. In germline, CDR1 is LGHNA, CDR2 YSLEER. V was pared by 4 bases and J by 7 bases, with 10 bases between. This CDR3 spans 13 amino acids. The CDR3, as DNA: TGCGCCAGCAGCCCCGGGTTGGGTGAAAAACTGTTTTTT. Its translation: CASSPGLGEKLFF.

This chain uses TRBV4-3 with TRBJ2-3; possible D gene TRBD2, 5 bases. This CDR3 has 17 residues. Germline V gives CDR1 LGHNA, CDR2 YSLEER. Trimming took off 1 base at V and 0 bases at J, with 14 bases between the two ends. In DNA form, the CDR3 reads TGCGCCAGCAGCCAAGGTCCTGCTAGCTTGAGCACAGATACGCAGTATTTT. Amino acid sequence: CASSQGPASLSTDTQYF.

The chain combines TRBV5-4 with TRBJ2-2; D is unclear. The CDR3 runs to 12 residues. V lost 5 bases to trimming and J lost 6 bases, with 8 bases between them. Germline V gene data show CDR1 as SGHNT and CDR2 as YYREEE (reference sequence). CDR3 DNA sequence: TGTGCCAGCAGACGCGGTTCCGGGGAGCTGTTTTTT. Translated, it gives CASRRGSGELFF.

The J gene is TRBJ2-2, the V gene TRBV5-1; 9 nucleotides match TRBD1. This CDR3 spans 16 amino acids. In germline, CDR1 is SGHRS, CDR2 YFSETQ. The J segment lost 6 bases and the V segment lost 0 bases, leaving 6 bases of the junction unmatched. The CDR3 region has the DNA TGCGCCAGCAGCTTGGCCGGACAGGGGATCGCCGGGGAGCTGTTTTTT. Protein sequence: CASSLAGQGIAGELFF.

This chain links TRBV6-5 with TRBJ2-7; D might be TRBD1 (6 bases). Trimming removed 4 bases at V and 3 bases at J, with 7 bases between. The germline gives CDR1 MNHEY, CDR2 SVGAGI. CDR3 length equals 12 residues. CDR3 nucleotides: TGTGCCAGCAGTTCCAGGGGCTACGAGCAGTACTTC. Protein sequence: CASSSRGYEQYF.

The chain is built from TRBV2 and TRBJ2-5; 7 nucleotides agree with TRBD1. The V gene end was trimmed by 7 bases and the J gene end by 2 bases; junction bases not matched to a gene: 4. This CDR3 has 13 residues. The germline CDR1 and CDR2 sequences are SNHLY and FYNNEI. The chain's CDR3 is CASNRDSQETQYF. The CDR3 nucleotides are TGTGCCAGCAACAGGGACAGTCAAGAGACCCAGTACTTC.

The chain links TRBV19 to TRBJ2-3; unclear D gene. CDR1 LNHDA and CDR2 SQIVND come from the germline V gene (reference sequence). This CDR3 is built from 14 residues. Between the trimmed V and J ends, which lost 11 bases and 0 bases, there was a span of 15 bases. This CDR3 reads CACRYSPSTDTQYF. The CDR3 nucleotides read TGTGCCTGCCGATACAGCCCTAGCACAGATACGCAGTATTTT.

The V gene is TRBV7-3, the J gene TRBJ2-5, with D perhaps TRBD2 (6 bases). The CDR3 is made up of 13 amino acids. V lost 5 bases, J lost 5 bases, and 12 bases lay in between. Germline V CDR1 and CDR2: SGHTA, FQGTGA. This chain's CDR3 is CASSPSGGETQYF. The DNA for the CDR3 is TGTGCCAGCAGCCCCAGTGGGGGGGAGACCCAGTACTTC.

This sequence joins TRBV7-2 and TRBJ2-5; D gene ambiguous. Germline CDR1 SGHTA, CDR2 FQGNSA. The CDR3 is 14 amino acids. V lost 2 bases and J lost 5, with 12 bases in between. The CDR3 nucleotides read TGTGCCAGCAGCTTACCTCTATACTACGAGACCCAGTACTTC. Translating it yields CASSLPLYYETQYF.

Written as DNA, the CDR3 is TGTGCCAGCACAGGGGGCTATGGAAACACCATATATTTT. It yields the protein CASTGGYGNTIYF. The chain is built from TRBV19 and TRBJ1-3; 9 bases line up with TRBD1. CDR1 and CDR2 (germline): LNHDA, SQIVND (reference sequence). CDR3 length equals 13 residues. Trimming at V came to 9 bases and at J to 3 bases, leaving 3 bases not matched to a gene.

The J gene is TRBJ2-1, the V gene TRBV9, with a tentative D call TRBD2 (6 bases). Trimming left V 0 bases short and J 3 bases short, with 19 bases between. CDR3 length: 18 amino acids. CDR1 and CDR2 (germline): SGDLS, YYNGEE. The chain's CDR3 is CASSVGKTQSGFYNEQFF. CDR3 nucleotides: TGTGCCAGCAGCGTAGGTAAGACCCAGAGCGGGTTCTACAATGAGCAGTTCTTC.

The rearrangement joins TRBV4-2 to TRBJ2-3; 8 bases are shared with TRBD2. The V segment lost 1 base and the J segment 3 bases; nucleotides outside the gene matches: 6. The CDR3 is 16 amino acids. Germline CDR1 LGHNA, CDR2 YNFKEQ. CDR3 protein: CASSQGSGSATDTQYF. CDR3 bases: TGTGCCAGCAGCCAAGGGAGCGGGAGTGCAACAGATACGCAGTATTTT.

The chain combines TRBV12-3 or TRBV12-4 with TRBJ1-6; unclear D gene. Trimming removed 0 bases at V and 7 bases at J, with 4 bases between. The CDR3 covers 13 residues. This chain's CDR3 is CASSLAGNSPLHF. Written as DNA, the CDR3 is TGTGCCAGCAGTTTAGCCGGGAATTCACCCCTCCACTTT.

Notes on this clone: Other DNA sequences within the sample encode an identical CDR3. This chain links TRBV6-1 with TRBJ1-2; 7 bases fit TRBD1. The CDR3 has 15 residues. With 1 base clipped from V and 0 bases from J, the junction kept 2 bases outside the gene matches. Germline lookup yields CDR1 MNHNS and CDR2 SASEGT. The CDR3 DNA reads as TGTGCCAGCAGTGAAGGGACAGGCCCTAACTATGGCTACACCTTC. Translating it yields CASSEGTGPNYGYTF.

This chain connects TRBV11-3 to TRBJ2-3, with TRBD2 as a possible D gene (6 bases). V lost 5 bases and J 1 base, leaving 13 bases between the germline ends. The CDR3 spans 15 residues. Germline V gene data show CDR1 as SGHNT and CDR2 as YENEEA. CDR3 sequence (DNA): TGTGCCAGCAGCCGGGGGATTGAGGGCACAGATACGCAGTATTTT. Translation gives CASSRGIEGTDTQYF. Together with reference TRBV11-3 and TRBJ2-3, the CDR3 gives the full variable domain: EAGVVQSPRYKIIEKKQPVAFWCNPISGHNTLYWYLQNLGQGPELLIRYENEEAVDDSQLPKDRFSAERLKGVDSTLKIQPAELGDSAVYLCASSRGIEGTDTQYFGPGTRLTVL.

The chain carries TRBV29-1 and TRBJ1-1, with D perhaps matching TRBD1 (5 bases). With 0 bases removed from V and 6 bases from J, the gap between germline ends came to 8 bases. Germline CDR1 is SQVTM and CDR2 is ANQGSEA. The CDR3 is 12 amino acids. CDR3 region: CSVEDGGAEAFF. The CDR3 bases are TGCAGCGTTGAAGACGGAGGGGCTGAAGCTTTCTTT.

The V call is TRBV3-1 (or the pseudogene TRBV3-2), the J call TRBJ1-2; possibly TRBD1 for D (5 bases). CDR3 length: 17 amino acids. Germline CDR1 is LGHDT and CDR2 is YNNKEL (reference sequence). The V and J ends lost 2 bases and 2 bases respectively, with 18 bases between them. The CDR3 here is CASSQIRLDKPNYGYTF. The CDR3 DNA reads as TGTGCCAGCAGCCAAATTCGCTTGGACAAGCCCAACTATGGCTACACCTTC.

The J gene is TRBJ2-7, the V gene TRBV29-1, with TRBD2 identical over 8 bases. V gave up 3 bases and J gave up 5 bases; unmatched junction bases: 6. The CDR3 consists of 13 residues. Germline V CDR1 and CDR2: SQVTM, ANQGSEA. CDR3 DNA sequence: TGCAGCGTTGAGGGCGGGGGGTCCAACGAGCAGTACTTC. It specifies CSVEGGGSNEQYF.

The V gene is TRBV19, the J gene TRBJ2-1, with TRBD2 identical over 9 bases. V lost 3 bases, J lost 0 bases, and 6 bases stayed unmatched. There are 17 residues in the CDR3. Germline lookup yields CDR1 LNHDA and CDR2 SQIVND (reference sequence). CDR3 DNA sequence: TGTGCCAGTAGTATTGATAGCGGGGGTTCCTCCTACAATGAGCAGTTCTTC. It specifies CASSIDSGGSSYNEQFF.

The table lists this clone with a count of one. The J gene is TRBJ1-4, the V gene TRBV2; D is undetermined. The CDR3 contains 14 residues. Germline CDR1 reads SNHLY; CDR2 reads FYNNEI. V lost 8 bases, J lost 3 bases, and 13 bases lay in between. CDR3 region: CASVSRGANEKLFF. As DNA, the CDR3 is TGTGCCAGCGTTAGTCGCGGGGCTAATGAAAAACTGTTTTTT.

This clone showed up just once. The chain couples TRBV7-6 to TRBJ1-1; D remains unclear. The V end lost 5 bases, the J end lost 4 bases, and 5 bases lay between the germline ends. Germline loops: CDR1 SGHVS, CDR2 FNYEAQ. The CDR3 is made up of 11 amino acids. DNA of the CDR3: TGTGCCAGCAGCCGGGGCACTGAAGCTTTCTTT. Its protein is CASSRGTEAFF. Variable domain in full (rest from reference TRBV7-6 and TRBJ1-1): GAGVSQSPRYKVTKRGQDVALRCDPISGHVSLYWYRQALGQGPEFLTYFNYEAQQDKSGLPNDRFSAERPEGSISTLTIQRTEQRDSAMYRCASSRGTEAFFGQGTRLTVV.

The chain recombines TRBV4-3 with TRBJ1-1, with TRBD1 as a possible D gene (5 bases). Per the germline V gene, CDR1 is LGHNA and CDR2 is YSLEER. Deletions cut 5 bases from V and 5 bases from J, with 18 bases between. The CDR3 extends over 15 amino acids. CDR3 sequence reads: CASSSQGGGWTEAFF. The CDR3 DNA reads as TGCGCCAGCAGCTCCCAAGGCGGGGGATGGACTGAAGCTTTCTTT.

This rearrangement joins TRBV9 to TRBJ2-7, with 8 bases fitting TRBD1. The V gene end was trimmed by 0 bases and the J gene end by 2 bases; junction bases not matched to a gene: 4. This CDR3 has 15 residues. Germline CDR1 and CDR2: SGDLS and YYNGEE. CDR3: CASSVVDRAPYEQYV. The CDR3 region has the DNA TGTGCCAGCAGCGTAGTGGACAGGGCCCCCTACGAGCAGTACGTC.

This sequence joins TRBV9 and TRBJ1-3; D might be TRBD1 (6 bases). The CDR3 contains 17 residues. The V end was cut by 0 bases, the J end by 0 bases, with 13 bases between. From germline, CDR1 is SGDLS and CDR2 YYNGEE. The CDR3 coding sequence is TGTGCCAGCAGCGTAGCCTCGGGACAACGCTCTGGAAACACCATATATTTT. This gives the protein CASSVASGQRSGNTIYF.